These 2 T cell receptor beta chains originate from one sample sequenced in a study of CD8+CD57+ T cells in acquired aplastic anemia. Using genomic DNA as the template, TCR beta VDJ and CDR3 profiling was carried out. MiXCR, run by TCRdb on the reads, gives a single entry per CDR3 protein. The table includes about 270,000 distinct CDR3 sequences, 45% to 70% detected once. Sequencing was carried out using sorted CD4+, CD8+, or CD8+CD57+ T cells (not recorded which) from PBMCs. These receptors all stem from a human donor with severe aplastic anemia or a healthy control (not recorded which).

V and J are TRBV6-1 and TRBJ1-5, with D possibly being TRBD1 (5 bases). Germline assignment: CDR1 MNHNS and CDR2 SASEGT. Trimming took off 1 base at V and 6 bases at J, with 13 bases between the two ends. CDR3 length: 15 amino acids. As DNA, the CDR3 is TGTGCCAGCAGTGAAGGCAGGGTGGTTGGTCAGCCCCAGCATTTT. Translation gives CASSEGRVVGQPQHF.

The chain uses TRBV7-9 and TRBJ1-1; no clear D gene. In germline, CDR1 is SEHNR, CDR2 FQNEAQ (reference sequence). V lost 2 bases and J lost 12, with 16 bases in between. The CDR3 is 13 residues long. CDR3 residues: CASSLPPATEPFF. The CDR3 coding sequence is TGTGCCAGCAGCTTACCCCCGGCAACCGAACCTTTCTTT.